A selection of T cell receptor beta chains follows, all from one sample in a study of T cell repertoires in cytomegalovirus infection. These TCRs' antigens remain unknown. TCRdb recomputed calls from the reads with MiXCR, one row per CDR3 protein. This sample has around 710,000 distinct CDR3 sequences; almost 30% occur once, and the top ten carry around 14%. The starting material was cultured CD8+ T cells from PBMCs, obtained from culture after CMV antigen stimulation. Receptor source: a human donor in good health (CMV status not recorded). Some clones in this sample may be carry-over from other donors' samples. CDR3s include the opening cysteine and the closing phenylalanine or tryptophan. A D gene is named only where the DNA matches it firmly. Rows give clone size only sometimes, using once, few, many, or a class for an expanded clone.

J gene: TRBJ2-3
D gene: NA
clone size: few
V gene: TRBV2
CDR3 protein: CASRGSFDTQYF
CDR3 DNA: TGTGCCAGCAGGGGCTCATTTGATACGCAGTATTTT

J gene: TRBJ1-2
D gene: TRBD1
clone size: NA
V gene: TRBV7-9
CDR3 protein: CASSLTGAYTF
CDR3 DNA: TGTGCCAGCAGCTTAACAGGGGCCTACACCTTC

J gene: TRBJ2-1
D gene: NA
clone size: many
V gene: TRBV7-8
CDR3 protein: CASSLDGEQFF
CDR3 DNA: TGTGCCAGCAGCTTAGATGGTGAGCAGTTCTTC

J gene: TRBJ2-3
D gene: TRBD2
clone size: NA
V gene: TRBV5-4
CDR3 protein: CASSYSPLASGGSTDTQYF
CDR3 DNA: TGTGCCAGCAGCTACTCCCCTCTTGCTAGCGGGGGTAGCACAGATACGCAGTATTTT

J gene: TRBJ2-1
D gene: TRBD2
clone size: NA
V gene: TRBV10-3
CDR3 protein: CAISGPGGSGGMAPTNEQFF
CDR3 DNA: TGTGCCATCAGTGGCCCGGGTGGTAGCGGGGGGATGGCCCCCACAAATGAGCAGTTCTTC

J gene: TRBJ1-1
D gene: NA
clone size: many
V gene: TRBV7-2
CDR3 protein: CASSSPGGKTEAFF
CDR3 DNA: TGTGCCAGCAGCTCCCCCGGCGGGAAAACTGAAGCTTTCTTT

J gene: TRBJ2-3
D gene: NA
clone size: NA
V gene: TRBV5-5
CDR3 protein: CASSSDPRVTQYF
CDR3 DNA: TGTGCCAGCAGTTCCGACCCCAGGGTTACGCAGTATTTT

J gene: TRBJ2-1
D gene: NA
clone size: NA
V gene: TRBV29-1
CDR3 protein: CSVVAPGRVTYNEQFF
CDR3 DNA: TGCAGCGTTGTGGCCCCAGGCAGGGTGACCTACAATGAGCAGTTCTTC

J gene: TRBJ2-2
D gene: NA
clone size: NA
V gene: TRBV5-4
CDR3 protein: CASSPLLGGRTGELFF
CDR3 DNA: TGTGCCAGCAGCCCTCTTCTCGGGGGGCGTACCGGGGAGCTGTTTTTT

J gene: TRBJ1-2
D gene: NA
clone size: few
V gene: TRBV6-6
CDR3 protein: CASSESEQLLYYGYTF
CDR3 DNA: TGTGCCAGCAGTGAATCGGAACAGCTGCTCTACTATGGCTACACCTTC

J gene: TRBJ1-4
D gene: NA
clone size: NA
V gene: TRBV5-6
CDR3 protein: CASSLEWVDEKLFF
CDR3 DNA: TGTGCCAGCAGCTTGGAGTGGGTCGATGAAAAACTGTTTTTT

J gene: TRBJ1-6
D gene: NA
clone size: few
V gene: TRBV7-8
CDR3 protein: CASSLYRSGYSPLHF
CDR3 DNA: TGTGCCAGCAGCTTATATCGGAGTGGCTATTCACCCCTCCACTTT

J gene: TRBJ1-1
D gene: NA
clone size: NA
V gene: TRBV15
CDR3 protein: CATSRLSLDEAFF
CDR3 DNA: TGTGCCACCAGCAGACTATCACTGGATGAAGCTTTCTTT

J gene: TRBJ1-1
D gene: NA
clone size: few
V gene: TRBV2
CDR3 protein: CANEGSEDTEAFF
CDR3 DNA: TGTGCCAACGAGGGGTCGGAAGACACTGAAGCTTTCTTT

J gene: TRBJ1-1
D gene: NA
clone size: NA
V gene: TRBV4-1
CDR3 protein: CASSQFSGADTEAFF
CDR3 DNA: TGCGCCAGCAGCCAATTCTCGGGGGCCGACACTGAAGCTTTCTTT

J gene: TRBJ1-5
D gene: TRBD1
clone size: NA
V gene: TRBV27
CDR3 protein: CASSILQGHQPQHF
CDR3 DNA: TGTGCCAGCAGTATCTTACAGGGGCATCAGCCCCAGCATTTT

J gene: TRBJ2-1
D gene: NA
clone size: many
V gene: TRBV7-2
CDR3 protein: CASSQGIPGLGNYNEQFF
CDR3 DNA: TGTGCCAGCAGCCAAGGGATCCCAGGCCTCGGTAACTACAATGAGCAGTTCTTC

J gene: TRBJ2-7
D gene: NA
clone size: NA
V gene: TRBV7-9
CDR3 protein: CASSSTPGRPFGYEQYF
CDR3 DNA: TGTGCCAGCAGCAGTACACCCGGACGTCCTTTCGGCTACGAGCAGTACTTC

J gene: TRBJ2-7
D gene: TRBD1
clone size: NA
V gene: TRBV5-4
CDR3 protein: CASSLDDRVQYF
CDR3 DNA: TGTGCCAGCAGCTTGGACGACAGGGTGCAGTACTTC

J gene: TRBJ2-5
D gene: NA
clone size: NA
V gene: TRBV6-5
CDR3 protein: CASSYLRQGARETQYF
CDR3 DNA: TGTGCCAGCAGTTACTTGCGGCAGGGTGCCCGGGAGACCCAGTACTTC

J gene: TRBJ1-5
D gene: TRBD1
clone size: NA
V gene: TRBV6-6
CDR3 protein: CASKDRGDENQPQHF
CDR3 DNA: TGTGCCAGCAAGGACAGGGGAGATGAGAATCAGCCCCAGCATTTT

J gene: TRBJ1-1
D gene: TRBD1
clone size: NA
V gene: TRBV23-1
CDR3 protein: CASSLTAPRDRGGADPEAFF
CDR3 DNA: TGCGCCAGCAGTCTTACGGCCCCACGGGACAGGGGTGGGGCGGACCCTGAAGCTTTCTTT

J gene: TRBJ2-3
D gene: TRBD2
clone size: NA
V gene: TRBV4-1
CDR3 protein: CASSQDRLAGRGDTQYF
CDR3 DNA: TGCGCCAGCAGCCAAGATCGACTAGCGGGGAGAGGAGATACGCAGTATTTT

J gene: TRBJ2-1
D gene: TRBD2
clone size: NA
V gene: TRBV15
CDR3 protein: CATSGTSGGKDNEQFF
CDR3 DNA: TGTGCCACCAGCGGGACTAGCGGGGGGAAGGACAATGAGCAGTTCTTC

J gene: TRBJ2-3
D gene: NA
clone size: NA
V gene: TRBV7-9
CDR3 protein: CASSLSSAPTDTQYF
CDR3 DNA: TGTGCCAGCAGCTTAAGTTCGGCCCCCACAGATACGCAGTATTTT

J gene: TRBJ2-5
D gene: NA
clone size: few
V gene: TRBV3-1
CDR3 protein: CASSQDNSRGETQYF
CDR3 DNA: TGTGCCAGCAGCCAAGATAACAGCCGAGGGGAGACCCAGTACTTC

J gene: TRBJ2-7
D gene: TRBD2
clone size: NA
V gene: TRBV7-9
CDR3 protein: CASSSGLAGGLAYEQYF
CDR3 DNA: TGTGCCAGCAGCTCGGGACTAGCGGGAGGACTGGCCTACGAGCAGTACTTC

J gene: TRBJ2-1
D gene: NA
clone size: few
V gene: TRBV13
CDR3 protein: CASSPAYGANEQFF
CDR3 DNA: TGTGCCAGCAGCCCCGCCTACGGCGCAAATGAGCAGTTCTTC